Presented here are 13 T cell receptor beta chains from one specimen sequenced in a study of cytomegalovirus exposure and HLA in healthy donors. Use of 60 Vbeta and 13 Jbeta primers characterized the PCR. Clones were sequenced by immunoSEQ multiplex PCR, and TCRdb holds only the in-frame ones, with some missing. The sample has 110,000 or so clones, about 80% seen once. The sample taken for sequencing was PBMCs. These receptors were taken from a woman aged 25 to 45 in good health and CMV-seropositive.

The CDR3 sequence: CASSVDPHTEAFF. CDR3 coding DNA: TGTGCCAGCAGCGTAGATCCTCACACTGAAGCTTTCTTT. The chain employs TRBV9 and TRBJ1-1; no firm D call. The CDR3 has 13 residues. Germline values: CDR1 SGDLS, CDR2 YYNGEE. V lost 0 bases and J 3 bases, leaving 6 bases between the germline ends.

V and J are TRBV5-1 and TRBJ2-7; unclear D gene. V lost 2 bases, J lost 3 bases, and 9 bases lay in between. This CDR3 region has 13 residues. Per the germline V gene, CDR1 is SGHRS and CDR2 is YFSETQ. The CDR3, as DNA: TGCGCCAGCAGCTTTGAACAGCACTACGAGCAGTACTTC. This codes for CASSFEQHYEQYF.

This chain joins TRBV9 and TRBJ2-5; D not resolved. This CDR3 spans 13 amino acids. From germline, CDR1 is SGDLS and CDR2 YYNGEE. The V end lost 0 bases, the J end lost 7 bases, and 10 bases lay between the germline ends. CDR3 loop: CASSVGSSGTQYF. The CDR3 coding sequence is TGTGCCAGCAGCGTAGGATCCTCGGGGACCCAGTACTTC.

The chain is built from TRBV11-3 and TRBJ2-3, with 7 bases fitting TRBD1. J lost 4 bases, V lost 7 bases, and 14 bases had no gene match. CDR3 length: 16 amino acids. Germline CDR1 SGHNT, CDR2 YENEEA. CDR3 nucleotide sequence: TGTGCCAGCACCCCCCCGACAGGGAGAGTCTCAGATACGCAGTATTTT. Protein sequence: CASTPPTGRVSDTQYF. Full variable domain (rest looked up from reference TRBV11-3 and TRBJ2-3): EAGVVQSPRYKIIEKKQPVAFWCNPISGHNTLYWYLQNLGQGPELLIRYENEEAVDDSQLPKDRFSAERLKGVDSTLKIQPAELGDSAVYLCASTPPTGRVSDTQYFGPGTRLTVL.

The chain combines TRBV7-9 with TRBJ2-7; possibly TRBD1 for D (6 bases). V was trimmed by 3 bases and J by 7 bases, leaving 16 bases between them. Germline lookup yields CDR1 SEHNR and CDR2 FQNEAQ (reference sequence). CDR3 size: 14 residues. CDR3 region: CASSFLAGAEEQYF. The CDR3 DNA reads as TGTGCCAGCAGCTTTCTGGCAGGGGCCGAAGAGCAGTACTTC.

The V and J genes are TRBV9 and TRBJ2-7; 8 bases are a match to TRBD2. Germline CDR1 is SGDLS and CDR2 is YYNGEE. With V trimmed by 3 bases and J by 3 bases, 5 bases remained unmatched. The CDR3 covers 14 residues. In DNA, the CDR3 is TGTGCCAGCAGCGAAGGACGGGGGGGCTACGAGCAGTACTTC. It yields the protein CASSEGRGGYEQYF.

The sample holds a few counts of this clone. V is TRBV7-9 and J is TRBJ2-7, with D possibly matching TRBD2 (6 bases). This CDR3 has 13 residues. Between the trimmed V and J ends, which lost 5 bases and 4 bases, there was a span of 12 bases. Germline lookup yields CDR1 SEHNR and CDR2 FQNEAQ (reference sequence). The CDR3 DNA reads TGTGCCAGCAGCCCTAGGAGGGAGTACGAGCAGTACTTC. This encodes CASSPRREYEQYF.

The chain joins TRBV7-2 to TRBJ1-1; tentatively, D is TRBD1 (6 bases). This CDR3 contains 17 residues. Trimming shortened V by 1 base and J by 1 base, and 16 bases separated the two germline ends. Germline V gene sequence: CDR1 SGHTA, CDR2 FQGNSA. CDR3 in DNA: TGTGCCAGCAGCTTAGGGGGGCCCCGGTCGACGAACACTGAAGCTTTCTTT. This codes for CASSLGGPRSTNTEAFF.

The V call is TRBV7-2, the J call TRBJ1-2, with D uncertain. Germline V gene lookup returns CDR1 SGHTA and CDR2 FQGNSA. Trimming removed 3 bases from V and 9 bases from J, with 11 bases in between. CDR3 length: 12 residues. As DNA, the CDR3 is TGTGCCAGCAGCTTGCCCTTAGCGAGCTACACCTTC. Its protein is CASSLPLASYTF.

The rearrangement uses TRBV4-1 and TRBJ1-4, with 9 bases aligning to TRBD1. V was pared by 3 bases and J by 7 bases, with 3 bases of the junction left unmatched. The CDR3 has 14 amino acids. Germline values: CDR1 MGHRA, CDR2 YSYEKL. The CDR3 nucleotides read TGCGCCAGCAGCCAGGACAGGGGAGGTGAAAAACTGTTTTTT. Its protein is CASSQDRGGEKLFF.

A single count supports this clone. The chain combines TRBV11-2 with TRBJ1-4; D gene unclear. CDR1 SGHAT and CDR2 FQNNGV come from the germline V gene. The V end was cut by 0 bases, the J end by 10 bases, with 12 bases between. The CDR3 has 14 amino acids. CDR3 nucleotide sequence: TGTGCCAGCAGCTTAGACAGCGGGGTAGGAAAACTGTTTTTT. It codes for CASSLDSGVGKLFF.

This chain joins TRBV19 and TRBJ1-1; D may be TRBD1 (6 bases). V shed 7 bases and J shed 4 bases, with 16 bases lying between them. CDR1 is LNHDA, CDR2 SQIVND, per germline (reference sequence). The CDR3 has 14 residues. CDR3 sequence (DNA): TGTGCCAGTACTAGCCTGGGGGCGGCCACTGAAGCTTTCTTT. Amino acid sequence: CASTSLGAATEAFF.

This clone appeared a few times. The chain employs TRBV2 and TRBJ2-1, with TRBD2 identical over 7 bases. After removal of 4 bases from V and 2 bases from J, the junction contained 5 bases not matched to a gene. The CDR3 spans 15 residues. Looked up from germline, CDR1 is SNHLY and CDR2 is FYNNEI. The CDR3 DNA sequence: TGTGCCAGCAGTGTGGGCGGGAGTACCTACAATGAGCAGTTCTTC. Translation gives CASSVGGSTYNEQFF.